This T cell receptor beta chain derives from a study of T-cell memory formation after mild COVID-19. Across the study: TCR clustering was largely donor specific. Study observations and caveats: Clones contracting over day 15 to 85 were CD4/CD8 balanced, with later expanders leaning CD4+.

This clonotype was detected a few times. The antigen is unknown. The CDR3 runs 15 residues. The V and J ends lost 1 base and 1 base respectively, with 10 bases between them. In germline, CDR1 is SGHTA, CDR2 FQGNSA. TCRdb re-called the 5' RACE reads through MiXCR, storing one row per CDR3 protein. Seen here are around 200,000 distinct CDR3 sequences, 15% to 20% observed once, and the top ten hold roughly 4%. Specimen: PBMCs or a T cell subset sorted from them (not recorded which). The genes are TRBV7-2 and TRBJ1-1, with unresolved D. The receptor was isolated from a man aged 18 to 30 who had mild COVID-19 (a few samples of this study predate the infection). Cell type and time point are not known. This CDR3 is CASSLVITGNTEAFF. The CDR3 DNA reads TGTGCCAGCAGCTTAGTTATAACGGGGAACACTGAAGCTTTCTTT.